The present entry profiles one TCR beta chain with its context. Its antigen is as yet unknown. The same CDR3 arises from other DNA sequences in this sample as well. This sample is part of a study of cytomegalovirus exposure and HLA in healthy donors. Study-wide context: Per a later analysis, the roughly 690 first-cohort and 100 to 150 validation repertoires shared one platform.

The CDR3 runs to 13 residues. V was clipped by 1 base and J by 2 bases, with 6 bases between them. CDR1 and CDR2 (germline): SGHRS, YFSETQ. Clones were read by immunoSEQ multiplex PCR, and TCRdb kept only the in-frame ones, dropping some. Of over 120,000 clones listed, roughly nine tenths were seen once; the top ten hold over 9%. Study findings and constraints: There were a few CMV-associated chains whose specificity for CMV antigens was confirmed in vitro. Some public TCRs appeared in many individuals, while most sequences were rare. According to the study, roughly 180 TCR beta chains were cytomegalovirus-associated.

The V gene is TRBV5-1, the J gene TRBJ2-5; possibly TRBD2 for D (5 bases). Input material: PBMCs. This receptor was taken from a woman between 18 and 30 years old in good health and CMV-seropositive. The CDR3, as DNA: TGCGCCAGCAGCTTGCCGGGGCAAGAGACCCAGTACTTC. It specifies CASSLPGQETQYF.